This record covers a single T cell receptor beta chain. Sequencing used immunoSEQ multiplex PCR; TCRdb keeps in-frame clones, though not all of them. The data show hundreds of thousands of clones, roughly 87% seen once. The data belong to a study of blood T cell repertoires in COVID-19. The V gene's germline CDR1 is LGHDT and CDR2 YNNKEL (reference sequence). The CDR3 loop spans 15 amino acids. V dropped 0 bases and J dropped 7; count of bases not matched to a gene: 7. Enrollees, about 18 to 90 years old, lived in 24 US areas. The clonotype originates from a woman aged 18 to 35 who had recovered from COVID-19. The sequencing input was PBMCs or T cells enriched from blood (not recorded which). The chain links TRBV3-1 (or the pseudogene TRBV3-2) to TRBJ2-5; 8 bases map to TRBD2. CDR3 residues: CASSQDHKRGRTQYF. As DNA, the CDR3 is TGTGCCAGCAGCCAAGATCACAAGCGGGGGCGGACCCAGTACTTC.